The present entry profiles one T cell receptor (beta chain) with its context. Its antigen remains unknown. This sample was included in a study of CD8 T cells in Susac syndrome. The sequenced target, TCR beta, came from blood CD8+ and CD4+ T cells. Isolation of CD8+ and CD4+ T cells was performed negatively, whereas enrichment of TEMRA cells was done by FACS. After extraction with the RNeasy kit, 0.5 to 1 ug of the RNA was reverse transcribed using random hexamers. An immunoSEQ multiplex PCR generated amplified TCR beta CDR3 products spanning 54 Vbeta and 13 Jbeta. TCRdb processed the immunoSEQ multiplex PCR reads anew with MiXCR; each CDR3 protein has one entry. The table has approximately 100,000 distinct CDR3 sequences, about nine tenths seen once; the top ten hold less than 0.15%. The CDR3 totals 15 residues. Unmatched junction bases numbered 11, after V lost 7 bases and J lost 2 bases. Germline CDR1 and CDR2: SNHLY and FYNNEI.

Overall study results and limits: As the study acknowledged, the number of individuals who were part of its TCR sequencing and HLA analysis was relatively small.

Sequencing was done on a sample of CD4+ T cells from PBMCs. The rearrangement joins TRBV2 to TRBJ2-7; 7 bases are a match to TRBD1. The TCR comes from a human donor in good health. CDR3 loop: CASIPGQSPTYEQYF. The CDR3 nucleotides are TGTGCCAGCATTCCGGGACAGAGTCCTACCTACGAGCAGTACTTC.